This T cell receptor beta chain was profiled in a study of siplizumab effects on memory and regulatory T cells. Sequenced by immunoSEQ multiplex PCR; TCRdb stores in-frame clones only, minus some. The sample gives fewer than 120,000 clones, approximately 92% of which show up once; 1% to 1.5% is in the top ten. The V end was cut by 0 bases, the J end by 5 bases, with 11 bases between. The CDR3 runs to 15 residues. Germline CDR1 MNHEY, CDR2 SMNVEV (reference sequence). The TCR was taken from a human donor in good health. The V gene is TRBV27, the J gene TRBJ1-3; D is unclear. Material: CD4+ T cells sorted from blood. The CDR3 protein is CASSLSSVGRNTIYF. The CDR3 DNA sequence: TGTGCCAGCAGTTTATCGTCGGTGGGCCGAAACACCATATATTTT.